Each of the 15 T cell receptor beta chains below was sequenced from the same sample in a study of shared clonotypes between healthy human individuals. Profiled with immunoSEQ multiplex PCR; TCRdb holds only in-frame clones, not every one. The sample includes 1.4 million or so clones, about 98.5% seen only once; the top ten take roughly 0.36%. Sequenced material: naive CD4+ T cells sorted from blood. Subset given: CD45RA+ positively selected. These receptors all come from a man aged 25-45 years in good health.

This clone was seen only a few times. Other DNA sequences within the sample encode an identical CDR3. The chain employs TRBV5-1 and TRBJ2-3; D uncertain. V shed 3 bases and J shed 3 bases, with 2 bases lying between them. The CDR3 contains 11 residues. Germline V CDR1 and CDR2: SGHRS, YFSETQ. Here the CDR3 DNA reads TGCGCCAGCAGCTCAACAGATACGCAGTATTTT. Amino acids: CASSSTDTQYF.

The rearrangement uses TRBV7-2 and TRBJ2-3, with D perhaps TRBD1 (5 bases). The ends were cut back, 1 base at V and 6 bases at J, with 14 bases in the middle. The CDR3 is made up of 15 amino acids. Per germline, CDR1 SGHTA and CDR2 FQGNSA. CDR3 in amino acids: CASSLEGLPRDTQYF. CDR3 nucleotide sequence: TGTGCCAGCAGCTTAGAGGGGCTTCCGCGGGATACGCAGTATTTT.

The chain recombines TRBV5-4 with TRBJ2-1; weak D call: TRBD2 (7 bases). Germline CDR1 is SGHNT and CDR2 is YYREEE (reference sequence). There are 16 residues in the CDR3. V was trimmed by 4 bases and J by 6 bases, leaving 20 bases between them. CDR3: CASSPRGGLGANEQFF. CDR3 nucleotides: TGTGCCAGCAGCCCAAGGGGGGGACTCGGGGCCAATGAGCAGTTCTTC.

The gene calls are TRBV5-1 and TRBJ2-6, with no clear D. The CDR3 spans 14 residues. Trimming shortened V by 4 bases and J by 0 bases, and 5 bases separated the two germline ends. Germline V lookup: CDR1 SGHRS, CDR2 YFSETQ. The CDR3 bases are TGCGCCAGCAGCGATCACTCTGGGGCCAACGTCCTGACTTTC. It translates to CASSDHSGANVLTF.

The chain is built from TRBV7-8 and TRBJ2-2; 10 bases agree with TRBD2. Per germline, CDR1 SGHVS and CDR2 FQNEAQ. Trimming removed 3 bases from V and 7 bases from J; junction bases left unmatched: 5. The CDR3 is 15 amino acids. The CDR3 spells CASSFLAGVVGELFF. In nucleotides, the CDR3 is TGTGCCAGCAGCTTTCTAGCGGGAGTGGTCGGGGAGCTGTTTTTT.

This sequence joins TRBV28 and TRBJ2-1; D might be TRBD1 (8 bases). CDR3 size: 15 residues. The V end lost 6 bases, the J end lost 7 bases, and 19 bases lay between the germline ends. CDR1 is MDHEN, CDR2 SYDVKM, per germline. The CDR3 coding sequence is TGTGCCAGCAGCCCCAGGGGGCTCGGGAGGAATGAGCAGTTCTTC. Its translation is CASSPRGLGRNEQFF.

The gene calls are TRBV5-1 and TRBJ2-2; D may be TRBD2 (5 bases). Germline CDR1 is SGHRS and CDR2 is YFSETQ. Trimming left V 4 bases short and J 6 bases short, with 10 bases between. CDR3 length equals 13 residues. CDR3 nucleotide sequence: TGCGCCAGCAGCCCCTCTAGCTCCGGGGAGCTGTTTTTT. Its translation is CASSPSSSGELFF.

The rearrangement links TRBV5-4 to TRBJ2-3; 9 bases fit TRBD2. Germline trimming cut 1 base from V and 6 bases from J; bases unmatched to any gene: 6. This CDR3 has 15 amino acids. Germline CDR1 reads SGHNT; CDR2 reads YYREEE (reference sequence). Here the CDR3 reads CASSLIAGALDTQYF. The CDR3 DNA reads as TGTGCCAGCAGCTTGATAGCGGGGGCCTTGGATACGCAGTATTTT. The full variable domain, completed using reference TRBV5-4 and TRBJ2-3, is ETGVTQSPTHLIKTRGQQVTLRCSSQSGHNTVSWYQQALGQGPQFIFQYYREEENGRGNFPPRFSGLQFPNYSSELNVNALELDDSALYLCASSLIAGALDTQYFGPGTRLTVL.

This sequence joins TRBV6-5 and TRBJ2-7; 9 positions agree with TRBD1. The ends lost 5 bases at V and 4 bases at J; junction bases unmatched: 6. CDR1 is MNHEY, CDR2 SVGAGI, per germline. The CDR3 has 14 amino acids. The CDR3 protein is CASSRRDRDYEQYF. CDR3 sequence (DNA): TGTGCCAGCAGTCGCCGGGACAGGGATTACGAGCAGTACTTC.

This chain uses TRBV18 with TRBJ1-4, with D unresolved. This CDR3 is 14 amino acids long. V was clipped by 2 bases and J by 4 bases, with 8 bases between them. Germline lookup yields CDR1 KGHSH and CDR2 LQKENI. DNA for the CDR3: TGTGCCAGCTCACCAGCTATCAGTAATGAAAAACTGTTTTTT. This gives the protein CASSPAISNEKLFF.

CDR3 coding DNA: TGTGCCAGCTCACCGAAGACCGTCGGGACTGAAGCTTTCTTT. Amino acid sequence: CASSPKTVGTEAFF. The V gene is TRBV18, the J gene TRBJ1-1; D unclear. Between the trimmed V and J ends, which lost 3 bases and 5 bases, there was a span of 13 bases. There are 14 residues in the CDR3. The germline V gene encodes CDR1 KGHSH and CDR2 LQKENI.

V is TRBV18 and J is TRBJ2-7; TRBD1 agrees at 9 bases. The CDR3 consists of 15 residues. V gave up 4 bases and J gave up 3 bases; unmatched junction bases: 7. CDR1 and CDR2 (germline): KGHSH, LQKENI. The CDR3 here is CASSLIEGQGYEQYF. The CDR3 DNA reads as TGTGCCAGCTCACTCATTGAGGGACAGGGCTACGAGCAGTACTTC.

V and J are TRBV9 and TRBJ2-3; TRBD1 is a possible D gene (5 bases). The CDR3 is 13 amino acids. CDR1 and CDR2 from the germline V gene are SGDLS and YYNGEE. V shed 0 bases and J shed 7 bases, with 9 bases lying between them. The chain's CDR3 is CASSVGQGNTQYF. The CDR3 nucleotides are TGTGCCAGCAGCGTAGGTCAGGGCAATACGCAGTATTTT.

The V and J genes are TRBV7-9 and TRBJ2-4, with 7 bases fitting TRBD2. The V and J ends lost 5 bases and 3 bases, in that order; junction bases with no gene match: 10. Germline assignment: CDR1 SEHNR and CDR2 FQNEAQ (reference sequence). The CDR3 loop spans 16 amino acids. CDR3 in DNA: TGTGCCAGCAGCCTCGGGAGGTTTGATGGCAAAAACATTCAGTACTTC. Translated: CASSLGRFDGKNIQYF.

The rearrangement links TRBV29-1 to TRBJ2-1; D is possibly TRBD1 (6 bases). Trimming left V 5 bases short and J 3 bases short, with 14 bases between. CDR1 and CDR2 (germline): SQVTM, ANQGSEA. CDR3 size: 14 residues. The CDR3 here is CSVPPRGVYNEQFF. CDR3 DNA: TGCAGCGTTCCTCCCAGGGGCGTCTACAATGAGCAGTTCTTC.